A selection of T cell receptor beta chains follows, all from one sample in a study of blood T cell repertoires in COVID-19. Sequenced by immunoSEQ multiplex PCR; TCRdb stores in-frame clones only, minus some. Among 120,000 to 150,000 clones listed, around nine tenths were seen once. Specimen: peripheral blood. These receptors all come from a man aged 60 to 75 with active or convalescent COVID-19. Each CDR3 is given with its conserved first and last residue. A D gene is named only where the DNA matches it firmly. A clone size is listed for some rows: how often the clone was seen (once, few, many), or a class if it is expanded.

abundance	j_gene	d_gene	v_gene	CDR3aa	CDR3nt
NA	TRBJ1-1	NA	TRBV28	CASSQWGGKMNTEAFF	TGTGCCAGCAGTCAATGGGGGGGCAAAATGAACACTGAAGCTTTCTTT
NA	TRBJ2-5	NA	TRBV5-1	CASSLGDNGETQYF	TGCGCCAGCAGCCTAGGGGATAATGGAGAGACCCAGTACTTC
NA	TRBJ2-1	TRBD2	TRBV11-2	CASSLLAGGPMGEQFF	TGTGCCAGCAGTCTTCTAGCGGGAGGGCCTATGGGTGAGCAGTTCTTC
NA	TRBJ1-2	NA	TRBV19	CASTPTVGNNYGYTF	TGTGCCAGTACCCCGACAGTTGGGAATAACTATGGCTACACCTTC
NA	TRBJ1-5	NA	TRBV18	CASSRSGVLGQPQHF	TGTGCCAGCTCAAGAAGCGGGGTATTAGGACAGCCCCAGCATTTT
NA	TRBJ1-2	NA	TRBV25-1	CASSNLGTGPYGYTF	TGTGCCAGCAGCAACTTAGGTACAGGGCCATATGGCTACACCTTC
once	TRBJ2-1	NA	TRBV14	CARDVDSGMPYNEQFF	TGTGCCAGGGACGTGGACAGCGGGATGCCCTACAATGAGCAGTTCTTC
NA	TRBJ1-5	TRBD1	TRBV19	CASIPDRGTNQPQHF	TGTGCCAGTATCCCCGACAGGGGCACGAATCAGCCCCAGCATTTT
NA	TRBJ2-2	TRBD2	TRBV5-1	CASSTRTSGTPRTGELFF	TGCGCCAGCAGCACCCGGACTAGCGGGACCCCGAGAACCGGGGAGCTGTTTTTT
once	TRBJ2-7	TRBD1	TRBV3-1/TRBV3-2	CASSQEPTGTGITYEQYF	TGTGCCAGCAGCCAAGAGCCGACGGGGACAGGCATCACCTACGAGCAGTACTTC
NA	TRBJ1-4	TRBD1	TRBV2	CASSERRDRTNEKLFF	TGTGCCAGCAGTGAAAGGAGGGACAGGACTAATGAAAAACTGTTTTTT
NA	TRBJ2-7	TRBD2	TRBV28	CASSWGEGLNYEQYF	TGTGCCAGCAGCTGGGGGGAGGGCCTCAATTACGAGCAGTACTTC
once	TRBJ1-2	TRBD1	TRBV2	CASRSTGLVYGYTF	TGTGCCAGCAGATCGACAGGGTTAGTCTATGGCTACACCTTC
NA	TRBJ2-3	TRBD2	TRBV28	CASKLAGSTDTQYF	TGTGCCAGCAAATTAGCGGGATCCACAGATACGCAGTATTTT
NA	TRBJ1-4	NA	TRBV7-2	CASSSDRNEKLFF	TGTGCCAGCAGCTCTGACAGAAATGAAAAACTGTTTTTT
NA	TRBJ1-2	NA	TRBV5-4	CASSPDSKNYGYTF	TGTGCCAGCAGCCCGGACAGTAAGAACTATGGCTACACCTTC
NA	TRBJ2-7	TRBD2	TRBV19	CASSEYGGRIYEQYF	TGTGCCAGTAGTGAGTACGGCGGGAGAATCTACGAGCAGTACTTC
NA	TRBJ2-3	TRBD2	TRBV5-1	CASSLTSGAFTDTQYF	TGCGCCAGCAGCCTGACTAGCGGGGCTTTCACAGATACGCAGTATTTT
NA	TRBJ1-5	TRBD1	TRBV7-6	CASSLEQGAVGNQPQHF	TGTGCCAGCAGCTTAGAGCAGGGGGCTGTTGGCAATCAGCCCCAGCATTTT
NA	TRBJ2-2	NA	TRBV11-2	CASSPNRDGELFF	TGTGCCAGCAGCCCGAATCGGGACGGGGAGCTGTTTTTT
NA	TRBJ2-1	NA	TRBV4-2	CASSQDYGGGHNEQFF	TGTGCCAGCAGCCAAGATTACGGGGGAGGCCACAATGAGCAGTTCTTC
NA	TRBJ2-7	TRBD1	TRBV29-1	CSVEDPGQGVYEQYF	TGCAGCGTTGAAGACCCGGGACAGGGCGTCTACGAGCAGTACTTC
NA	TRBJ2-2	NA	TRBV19	CASSILTNTGELFF	TGTGCCAGTAGTATCCTAACGAACACCGGGGAGCTGTTTTTT